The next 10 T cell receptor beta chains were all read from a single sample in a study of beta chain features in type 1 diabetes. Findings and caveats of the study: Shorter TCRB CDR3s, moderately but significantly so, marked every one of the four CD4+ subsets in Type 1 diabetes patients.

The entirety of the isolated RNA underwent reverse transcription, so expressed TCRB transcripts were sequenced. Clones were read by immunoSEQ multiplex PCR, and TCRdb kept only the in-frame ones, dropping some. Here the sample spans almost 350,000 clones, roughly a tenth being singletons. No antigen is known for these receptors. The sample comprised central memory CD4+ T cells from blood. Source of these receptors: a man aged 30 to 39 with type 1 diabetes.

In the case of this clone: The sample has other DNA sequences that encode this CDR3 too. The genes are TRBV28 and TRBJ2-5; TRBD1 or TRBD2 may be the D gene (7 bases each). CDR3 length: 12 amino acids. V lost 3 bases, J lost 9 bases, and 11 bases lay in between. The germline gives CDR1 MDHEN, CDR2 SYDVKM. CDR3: CASSLTGRAQYF. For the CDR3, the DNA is TGTGCCAGCAGTTTGACAGGGAGGGCCCAGTACTTC.

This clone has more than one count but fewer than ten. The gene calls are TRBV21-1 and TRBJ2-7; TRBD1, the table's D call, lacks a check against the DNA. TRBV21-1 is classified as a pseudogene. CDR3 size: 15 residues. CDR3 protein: CASSKSRGQADEQYF. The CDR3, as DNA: TGTGCCAGCAGCAAATCCAGGGGGCAGGCTGACGAGCAGTACTTC.

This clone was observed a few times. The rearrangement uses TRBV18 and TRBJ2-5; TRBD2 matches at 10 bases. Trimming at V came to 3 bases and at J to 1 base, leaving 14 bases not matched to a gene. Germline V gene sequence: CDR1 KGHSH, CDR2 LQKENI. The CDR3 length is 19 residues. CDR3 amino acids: CASSPTSGDSYPRQETQYF. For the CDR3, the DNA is TGTGCCAGCTCACCCACTAGCGGGGACTCCTATCCGCGCCAAGAGACCCAGTACTTC.

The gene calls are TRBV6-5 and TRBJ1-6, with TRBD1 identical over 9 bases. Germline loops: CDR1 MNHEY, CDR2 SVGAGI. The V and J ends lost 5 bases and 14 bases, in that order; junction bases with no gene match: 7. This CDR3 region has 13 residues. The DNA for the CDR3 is TGTGCCAGCAGTGAGGACAGGGGTCGGACCCTCCACTTT. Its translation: CASSEDRGRTLHF.

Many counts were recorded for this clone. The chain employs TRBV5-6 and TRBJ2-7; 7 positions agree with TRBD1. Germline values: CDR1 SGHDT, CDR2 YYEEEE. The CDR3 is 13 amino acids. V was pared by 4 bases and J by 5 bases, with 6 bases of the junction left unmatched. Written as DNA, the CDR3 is TGTGCCAGCAGCATACAGGGGATCGACGAGCAGTACTTC. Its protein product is CASSIQGIDEQYF.

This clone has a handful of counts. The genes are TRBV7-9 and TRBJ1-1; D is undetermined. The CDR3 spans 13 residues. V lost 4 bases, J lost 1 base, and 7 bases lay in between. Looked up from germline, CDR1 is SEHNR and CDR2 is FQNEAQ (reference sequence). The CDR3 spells CASSYRGNTEAFF. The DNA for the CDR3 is TGTGCCAGCAGCTACAGAGGGAACACTGAAGCTTTCTTT.

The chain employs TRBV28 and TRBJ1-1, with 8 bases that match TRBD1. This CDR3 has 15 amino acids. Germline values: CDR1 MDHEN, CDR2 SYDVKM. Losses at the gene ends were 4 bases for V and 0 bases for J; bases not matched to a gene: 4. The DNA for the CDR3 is TGTGCCAGCAGTTGGGGACAGGACATGAACACTGAAGCTTTCTTT. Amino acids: CASSWGQDMNTEAFF.

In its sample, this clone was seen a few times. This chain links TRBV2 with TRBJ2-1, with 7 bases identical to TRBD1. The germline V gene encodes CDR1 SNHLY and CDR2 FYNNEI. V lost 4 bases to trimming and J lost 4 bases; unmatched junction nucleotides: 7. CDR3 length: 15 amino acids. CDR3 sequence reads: CASSGQGIRYNEQFF. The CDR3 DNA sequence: TGTGCCAGCAGTGGACAGGGCATACGTTACAATGAGCAGTTCTTC.

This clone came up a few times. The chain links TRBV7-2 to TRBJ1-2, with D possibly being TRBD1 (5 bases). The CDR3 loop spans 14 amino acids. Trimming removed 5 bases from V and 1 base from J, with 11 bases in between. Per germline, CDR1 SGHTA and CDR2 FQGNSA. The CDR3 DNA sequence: TGTGCCAGCAGCCCAGCCAGGGATAACTATGGCTACACCTTC. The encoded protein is CASSPARDNYGYTF.

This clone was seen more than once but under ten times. The CDR3 coding sequence is TGTGCCAGCGAGCGGGGGGCTAACAATGAGCAGTTCTTC. Residues: CASERGANNEQFF. The genes are TRBV11-2 and TRBJ2-1; TRBD2 agrees at 9 bases. V shed 8 bases and J 5 bases; nucleotides not matched to a gene: 4. Germline loops: CDR1 SGHAT, CDR2 FQNNGV. CDR3 length: 13 residues.